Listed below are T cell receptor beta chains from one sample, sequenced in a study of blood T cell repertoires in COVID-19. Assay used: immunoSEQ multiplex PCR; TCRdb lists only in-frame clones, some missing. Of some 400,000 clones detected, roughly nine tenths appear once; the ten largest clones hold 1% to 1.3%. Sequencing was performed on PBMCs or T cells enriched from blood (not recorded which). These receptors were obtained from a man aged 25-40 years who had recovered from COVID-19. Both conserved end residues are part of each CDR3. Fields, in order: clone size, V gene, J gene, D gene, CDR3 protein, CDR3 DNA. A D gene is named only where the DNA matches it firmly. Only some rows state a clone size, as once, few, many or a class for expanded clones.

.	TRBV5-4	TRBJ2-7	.	CASSLLSNSYEQYF	TGTGCCAGCAGCTTGCTGTCTAACTCCTACGAGCAGTACTTC
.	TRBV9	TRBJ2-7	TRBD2	CASTPAGDSYEQYF	TGTGCCAGCACCCCAGCGGGAGACTCCTACGAGCAGTACTTC
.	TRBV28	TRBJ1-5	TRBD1	CASSWGTGRNQPQHF	TGTGCCAGCAGTTGGGGGACAGGGCGCAATCAGCCCCAGCATTTT
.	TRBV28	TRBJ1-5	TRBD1	CASSFFTGDRQPQHF	TGTGCCAGCAGTTTCTTCACAGGGGATCGACAGCCCCAGCATTTT
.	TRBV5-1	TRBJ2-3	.	CASSFLQASTDTQYF	TGCGCCAGCAGCTTCCTCCAGGCTAGCACAGATACGCAGTATTTT
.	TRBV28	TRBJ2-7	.	CASSTLRTGSPYEQYF	TGTGCCAGCAGCACCCTCCGGACGGGATCCCCCTACGAGCAGTACTTC
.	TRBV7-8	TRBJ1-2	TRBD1	CASSIDRADYGYTF	TGTGCCAGCAGCATCGACAGGGCTGACTATGGCTACACCTTC
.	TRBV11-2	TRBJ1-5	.	CASSMGGGQPQHF	TGTGCCAGCAGCATGGGCGGGGGACAGCCCCAGCATTTT
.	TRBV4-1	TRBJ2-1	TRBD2	CASSQDEAGAGNEQFF	TGCGCCAGCAGCCAAGACGAAGCGGGAGCTGGGAATGAGCAGTTCTTC
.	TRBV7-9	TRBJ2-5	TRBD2	CASSLTSGTETQYF	TGTGCCAGCAGCTTGACTAGCGGGACGGAGACCCAGTACTTC
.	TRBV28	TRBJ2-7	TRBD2	CASSSTSGTPYEQYF	TGTGCCAGCAGTTCTACTAGCGGGACGCCCTACGAGCAGTACTTC
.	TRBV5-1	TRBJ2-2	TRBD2	CASSRSGRGTGELFF	TGCGCCAGCAGCCGTAGCGGGAGGGGCACCGGGGAGCTGTTTTTT
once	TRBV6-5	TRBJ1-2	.	CASKGAAAYGYTF	TGTGCCAGCAAAGGCGCGGCGGCCTATGGCTACACCTTC
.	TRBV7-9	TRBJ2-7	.	CASSSRSYEQYF	TGTGCCAGCAGCTCCCGTTCCTACGAGCAGTACTTC
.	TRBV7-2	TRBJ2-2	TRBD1	CASSYRQGKDTGELFF	TGTGCCAGCAGCTATAGACAGGGCAAGGACACCGGGGAGCTGTTTTTT
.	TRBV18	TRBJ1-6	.	CASSPQGGVRSPLHF	TGTGCCAGCTCACCGCAGGGCGGGGTTCGTTCACCCCTCCACTTT
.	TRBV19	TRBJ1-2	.	CASSLGLNYGYTF	TGTGCCAGTAGCCTGGGGCTTAACTATGGCTACACCTTC
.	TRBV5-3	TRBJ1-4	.	CARSPRRTLNEKLFF	TGTGCCAGAAGCCCACGACGGACACTTAATGAAAAACTGTTTTTT
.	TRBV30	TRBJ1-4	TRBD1	CACPPGQGTSTNEKLFF	TGTGCCTGCCCCCCGGGACAGGGGACCTCAACTAATGAAAAACTGTTTTTT
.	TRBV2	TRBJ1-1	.	CASRVQGVSTEAFF	TGTGCCAGCAGGGTACAGGGAGTGAGCACTGAAGCTTTCTTT
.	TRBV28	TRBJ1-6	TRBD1	CASTNDGTGLSPLHF	TGTGCCAGCACCAACGACGGGACAGGTCTTTCACCCCTCCACTTT
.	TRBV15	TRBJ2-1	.	CATSRDQGNWNEQFF	TGTGCCACCAGCAGAGATCAGGGGAACTGGAATGAGCAGTTCTTC
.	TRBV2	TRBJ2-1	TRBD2	CASSEALLAGGYNEQFF	TGTGCCAGCAGTGAAGCGCTATTAGCGGGAGGGTACAATGAGCAGTTCTTC
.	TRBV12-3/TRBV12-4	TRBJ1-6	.	CASSSSHSPLHF	TGTGCCAGCAGTTCGAGCCATTCACCCCTCCACTTT
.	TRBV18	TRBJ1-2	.	CASSGRGRYGYTF	TGTGCCAGCTCAGGCAGGGGAAGGTATGGCTACACCTTC
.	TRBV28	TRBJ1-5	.	CASRRPNQPNQPQHF	TGTGCCAGCCGGAGGCCCAACCAACCCAATCAGCCCCAGCATTTT